This T cell receptor (beta chain) comes out of a study of blood T cell repertoires in COVID-19. On the study more broadly: Samples came from the United States, Italy and Spain, spanning acute and convalescent COVID-19. T cells, B-cell-depleted T cells, or PBMCs provided the cDNA or gDNA that served as material.

Between the trimmed V and J ends, which lost 5 bases and 0 bases, there was a span of 7 bases. The V gene's germline CDR1 is KGHSH and CDR2 LQKENI. This CDR3 contains 13 residues. Repertoires were generated with immunoSEQ multiplex PCR, while TCRdb's copy carries only in-frame clones and drops some. There are roughly 400,000 clones in the sample; roughly 89% occur only once, and about 10% lies in the top ten. This clone was counted a few times. Those who participated ranged in age from about 18 to 95 years and resided in 20 to 30 US areas. Donors were grouped by their self-reported clinical history. The chain recombines TRBV18 with TRBJ1-2; no reliable D call. The sequencing input was PBMCs or T cells enriched from blood (not recorded which). This clonotype originated in a woman aged 45-59 years who had recovered from COVID-19. CDR3 residues: CASSSQANYGYTF. CDR3 sequence (DNA): TGTGCCAGCTCATCCCAGGCTAACTATGGCTACACCTTC.